This T cell receptor beta chain originates from a study of blood T cell repertoires in COVID-19. Study at large: There were acute and convalescent COVID-19 samples, and they came from the United States, Italy and Spain. T cells, B-cell-depleted T cells, or PBMCs provided the cDNA or gDNA that served as material.

The V and J ends lost 3 bases and 7 bases respectively, with 7 bases between them. Germline V gene data show CDR1 as SGHNT and CDR2 as YYREEE (reference sequence). The CDR3 extends over 11 amino acids. Original handling: Amplified reference gene primers provided the basis for estimating nucleated cell counts. Only in-frame clones appear in the TCRdb table, and some are missing; sequencing was by immunoSEQ multiplex PCR. From that table come the V and J calls and clone size; the DNA was used to work out D and trimming. This sample has around 92,000 clones, with roughly 82% found just once. The sequencing input was peripheral blood. This receptor was identified in a human donor in a cohort sampled during active COVID-19. The chain has TRBV5-4 and TRBJ1-2; D gene unclear. The CDR3 sequence: CASSSTAGYTF. In nucleotides, the CDR3 is TGTGCCAGCAGCTCAACAGCTGGCTACACCTTC.